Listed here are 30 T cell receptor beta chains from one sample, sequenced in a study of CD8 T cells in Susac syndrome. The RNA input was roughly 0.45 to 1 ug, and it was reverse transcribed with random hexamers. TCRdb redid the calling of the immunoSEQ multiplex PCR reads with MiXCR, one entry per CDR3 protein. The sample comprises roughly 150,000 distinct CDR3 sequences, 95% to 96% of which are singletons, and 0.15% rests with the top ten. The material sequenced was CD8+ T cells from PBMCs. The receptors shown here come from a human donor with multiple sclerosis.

As DNA, the CDR3 is TGCAGCGTTGAAGGGGTCCGTCGACCCCACGGGAGGGGTTACGAGCAGTACTTC. It yields the protein CSVEGVRRPHGRGYEQYF. The gene calls are TRBV29-1 and TRBJ2-7, with 8 bases that match TRBD2. The CDR3 runs 18 residues. Germline V gene sequence: CDR1 SQVTM, CDR2 ANQGSEA. V lost 1 base, J lost 4 bases, and 18 bases stayed unmatched.

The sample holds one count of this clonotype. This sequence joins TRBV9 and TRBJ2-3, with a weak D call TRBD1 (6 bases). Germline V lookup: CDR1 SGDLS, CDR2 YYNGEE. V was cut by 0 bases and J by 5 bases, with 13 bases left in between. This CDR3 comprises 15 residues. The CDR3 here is CASSVAGHAGDTQYF. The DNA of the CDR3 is TGTGCCAGCAGCGTAGCGGGACACGCGGGAGATACGCAGTATTTT.

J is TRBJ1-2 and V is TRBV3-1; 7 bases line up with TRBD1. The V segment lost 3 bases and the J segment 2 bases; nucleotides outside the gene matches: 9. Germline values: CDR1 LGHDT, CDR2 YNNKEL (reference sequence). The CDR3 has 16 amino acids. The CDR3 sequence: CASSQSIGRGNYGYTF. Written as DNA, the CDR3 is TGTGCCAGCAGCCAGTCCATAGGCAGGGGGAACTATGGCTACACCTTC. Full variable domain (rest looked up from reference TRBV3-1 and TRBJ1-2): DTAVSQTPKYLVTQMGNDKSIKCEQNLGHDTMYWYKQDSKKFLKIMFSYNNKELIINETVPNRFSPKSPDKAHLNLHINSLELGDSAVYFCASSQSIGRGNYGYTFGSGTRLTVV.

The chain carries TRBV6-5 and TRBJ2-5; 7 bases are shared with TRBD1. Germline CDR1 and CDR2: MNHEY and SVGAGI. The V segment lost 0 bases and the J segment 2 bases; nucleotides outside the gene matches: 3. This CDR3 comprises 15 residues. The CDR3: CASSYSTGQQETQYF. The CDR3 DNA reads TGTGCCAGCAGTTACTCGACGGGACAGCAAGAGACCCAGTACTTC.

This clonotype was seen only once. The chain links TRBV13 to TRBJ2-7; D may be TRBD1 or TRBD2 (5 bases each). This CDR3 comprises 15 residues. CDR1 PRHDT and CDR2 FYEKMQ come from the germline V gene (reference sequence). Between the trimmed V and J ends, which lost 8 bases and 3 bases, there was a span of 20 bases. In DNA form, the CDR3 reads TGTGCCAGCTCGATATCCGGGACCCCTGGCTACGAGCAGTACTTC. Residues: CASSISGTPGYEQYF. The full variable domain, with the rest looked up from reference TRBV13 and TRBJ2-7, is AAGVIQSPRHLIKEKRETATLKCYPIPRHDTVYWYQQGPGQDPQFLISFYEKMQSDKGSIPDRFSAQQFSDYHSELNMSSLELGDSALYFCASSISGTPGYEQYFGPGTRLTVT.

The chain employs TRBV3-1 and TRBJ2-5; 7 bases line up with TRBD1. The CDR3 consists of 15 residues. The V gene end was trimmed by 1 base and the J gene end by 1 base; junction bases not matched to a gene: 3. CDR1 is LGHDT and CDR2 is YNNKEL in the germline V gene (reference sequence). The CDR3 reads CASSQGGTAQETQYF. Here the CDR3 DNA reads TGTGCCAGCAGCCAAGGAGGGACAGCCCAAGAGACCCAGTACTTC.

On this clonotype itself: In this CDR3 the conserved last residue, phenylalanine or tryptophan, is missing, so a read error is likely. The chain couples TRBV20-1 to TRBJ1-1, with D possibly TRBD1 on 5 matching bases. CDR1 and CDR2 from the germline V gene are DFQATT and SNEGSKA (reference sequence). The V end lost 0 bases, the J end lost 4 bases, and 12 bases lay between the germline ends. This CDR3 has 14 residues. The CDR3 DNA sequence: TGCAGTGCTAGAGATACAGGTGGAACCACTGAAGCTTTCCTT. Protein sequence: CSARDTGGTTEAFL.

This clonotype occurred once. The CDR3 loop reads CSVEESTVTEAFF. The CDR3 DNA sequence: TGCAGCGTTGAAGAAAGCACAGTCACTGAAGCTTTCTTT. The J gene is TRBJ1-1, the V gene TRBV29-1; D gene uncertain. The CDR3 is 13 residues long. Germline lookup yields CDR1 SQVTM and CDR2 ANQGSEA. The V gene lost 0 bases and the J gene lost 4 bases, with 9 bases spanning the gap.

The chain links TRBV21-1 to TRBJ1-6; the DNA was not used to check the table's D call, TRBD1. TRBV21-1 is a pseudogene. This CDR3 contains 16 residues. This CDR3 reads CASSKEDRDLFSPLHF. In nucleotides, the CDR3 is TGTGCCAGCAGCAAAGAGGACAGGGACCTTTTTTCACCCCTCCACTTT.

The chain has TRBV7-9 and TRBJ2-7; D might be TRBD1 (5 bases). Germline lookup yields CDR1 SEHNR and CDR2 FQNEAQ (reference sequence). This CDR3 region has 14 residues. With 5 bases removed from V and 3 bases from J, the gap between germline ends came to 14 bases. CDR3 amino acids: CASSPGSGNYEQYF. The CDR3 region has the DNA TGTGCCAGCAGCCCCGGATCAGGGAACTACGAGCAGTACTTC.

DNA for the CDR3: TGTGCCAGTAGTTGGGGTTCCCTGATGAACACTGAAGCTTTCTTT. Amino acids: CASSWGSLMNTEAFF. The chain carries TRBV19 and TRBJ1-1; D gene unclear. From germline, CDR1 is LNHDA and CDR2 SQIVND (reference sequence). Trimming shortened V by 5 bases and J by 0 bases, and 13 bases separated the two germline ends. CDR3 length: 15 amino acids.

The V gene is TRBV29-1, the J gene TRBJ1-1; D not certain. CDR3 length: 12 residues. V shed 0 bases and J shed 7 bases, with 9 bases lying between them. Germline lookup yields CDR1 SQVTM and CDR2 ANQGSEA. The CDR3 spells CSVEDRHFEAFF. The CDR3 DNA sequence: TGCAGCGTTGAAGATAGGCACTTTGAAGCTTTCTTT.

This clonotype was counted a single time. The CDR3 reads CASSVEGRTEDTQYF. CDR3 bases: TGTGCCAGCAGCGTGGAGGGGAGGACAGAGGATACGCAGTATTTT. This rearrangement joins TRBV9 to TRBJ2-3; possibly TRBD1 or TRBD2 for D (6 bases each). This CDR3 has 15 amino acids. Germline V lookup: CDR1 SGDLS, CDR2 YYNGEE. V was trimmed by 2 bases and J by 6 bases, leaving 16 bases between them.

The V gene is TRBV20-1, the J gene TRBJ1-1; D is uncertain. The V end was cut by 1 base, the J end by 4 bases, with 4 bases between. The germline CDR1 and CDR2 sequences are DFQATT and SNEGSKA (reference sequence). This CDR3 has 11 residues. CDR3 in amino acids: CSARGGTEAFF. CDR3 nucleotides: TGCAGTGCTAGAGGGGGCACTGAAGCTTTCTTT.

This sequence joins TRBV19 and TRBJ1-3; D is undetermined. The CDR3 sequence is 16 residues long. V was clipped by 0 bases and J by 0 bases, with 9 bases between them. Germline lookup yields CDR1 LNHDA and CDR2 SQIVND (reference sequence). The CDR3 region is CASSIDPTSSGNTIYF. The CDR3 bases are TGTGCCAGTAGTATAGATCCCACCAGCTCTGGAAACACCATATATTTT. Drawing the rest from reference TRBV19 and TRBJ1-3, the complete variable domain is DGGITQSPKYLFRKEGQNVTLSCEQNLNHDAMYWYRQDPGQGLRLIYYSQIVNDFQKGDIAEGYSVSREKKESFPLTVTSAQKNPTAFYLCASSIDPTSSGNTIYFGEGSWLTVV.

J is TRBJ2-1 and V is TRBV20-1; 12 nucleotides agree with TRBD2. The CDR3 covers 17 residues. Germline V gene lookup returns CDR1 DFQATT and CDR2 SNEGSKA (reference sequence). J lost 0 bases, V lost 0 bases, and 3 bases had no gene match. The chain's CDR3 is CSARDPTSGGSYNEQFF. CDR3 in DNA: TGCAGTGCTAGAGATCCGACTAGCGGGGGCTCCTACAATGAGCAGTTCTTC.

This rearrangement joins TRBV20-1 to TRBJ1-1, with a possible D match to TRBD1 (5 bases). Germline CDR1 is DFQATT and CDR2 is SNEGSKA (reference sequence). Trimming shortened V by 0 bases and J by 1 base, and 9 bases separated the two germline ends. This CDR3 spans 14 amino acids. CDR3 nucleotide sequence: TGCAGTGCTAGAGATGGTCAGGGGAACACTGAAGCTTTCTTT. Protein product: CSARDGQGNTEAFF.

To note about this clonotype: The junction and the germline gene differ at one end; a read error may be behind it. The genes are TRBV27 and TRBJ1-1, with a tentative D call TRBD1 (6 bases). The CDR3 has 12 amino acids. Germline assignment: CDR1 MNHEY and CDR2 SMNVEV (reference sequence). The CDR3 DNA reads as TGTGCCAGCATTCAAGGGGGGACTGGAGCTTTCTTT. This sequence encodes CASIQGGTGAFF.

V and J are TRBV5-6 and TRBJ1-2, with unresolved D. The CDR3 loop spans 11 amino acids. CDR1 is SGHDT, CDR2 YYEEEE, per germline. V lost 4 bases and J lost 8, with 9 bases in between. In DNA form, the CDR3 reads TGTGCCAGCAGCCGGACGGAGGGCTACACCTTC. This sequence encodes CASSRTEGYTF. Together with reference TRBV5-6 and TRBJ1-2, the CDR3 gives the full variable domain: DAGVTQSPTHLIKTRGQQVTLRCSPKSGHDTVSWYQQALGQGPQFIFQYYEEEERQRGNFPDRFSGHQFPNYSSELNVNALLLGDSALYLCASSRTEGYTFGSGTRLTVV.

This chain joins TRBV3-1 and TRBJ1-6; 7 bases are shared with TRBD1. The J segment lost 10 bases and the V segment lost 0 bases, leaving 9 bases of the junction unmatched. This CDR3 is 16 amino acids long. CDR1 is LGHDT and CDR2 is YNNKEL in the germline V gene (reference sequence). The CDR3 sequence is CASSQDPDRVSSPLHF. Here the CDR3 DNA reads TGTGCCAGCAGCCAAGACCCCGACAGGGTCTCCTCACCCCTCCACTTT.

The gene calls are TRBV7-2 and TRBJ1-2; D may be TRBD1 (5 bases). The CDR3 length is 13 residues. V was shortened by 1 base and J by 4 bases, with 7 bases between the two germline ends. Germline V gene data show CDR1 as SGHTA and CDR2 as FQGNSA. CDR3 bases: TGTGCCAGCAGCTTAGGAGGGGCCTATGGCTACACCTTC. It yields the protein CASSLGGAYGYTF.

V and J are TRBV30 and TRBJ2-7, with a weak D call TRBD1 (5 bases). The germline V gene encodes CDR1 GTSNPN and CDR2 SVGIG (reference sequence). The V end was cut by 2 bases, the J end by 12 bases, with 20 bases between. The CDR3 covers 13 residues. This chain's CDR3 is CAWSPLTASAAYF. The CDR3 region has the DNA TGTGCCTGGAGTCCATTGACAGCCTCCGCGGCGTACTTC.

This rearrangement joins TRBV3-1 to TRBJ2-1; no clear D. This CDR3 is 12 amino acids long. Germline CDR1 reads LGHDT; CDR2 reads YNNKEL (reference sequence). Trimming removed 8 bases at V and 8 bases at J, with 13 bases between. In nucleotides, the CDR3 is TGTGCCAGCGGGGAATCCCTGGATGAGCAGTTCTTC. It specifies CASGESLDEQFF.

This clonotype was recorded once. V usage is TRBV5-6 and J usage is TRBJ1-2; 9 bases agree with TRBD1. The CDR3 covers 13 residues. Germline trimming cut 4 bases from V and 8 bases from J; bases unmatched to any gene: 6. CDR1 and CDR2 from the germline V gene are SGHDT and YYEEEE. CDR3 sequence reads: CASSDTGGNGYTF. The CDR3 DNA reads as TGTGCCAGCAGCGATACAGGGGGCAACGGCTACACCTTC. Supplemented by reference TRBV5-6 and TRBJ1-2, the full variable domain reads DAGVTQSPTHLIKTRGQQVTLRCSPKSGHDTVSWYQQALGQGPQFIFQYYEEEERQRGNFPDRFSGHQFPNYSSELNVNALLLGDSALYLCASSDTGGNGYTFGSGTRLTVV.

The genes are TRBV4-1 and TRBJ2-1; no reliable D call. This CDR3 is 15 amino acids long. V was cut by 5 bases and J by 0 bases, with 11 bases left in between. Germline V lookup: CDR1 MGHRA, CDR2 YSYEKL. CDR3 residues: CASSVAESSYNEQFF. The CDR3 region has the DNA TGCGCCAGCAGCGTGGCGGAAAGCTCCTACAATGAGCAGTTCTTC.

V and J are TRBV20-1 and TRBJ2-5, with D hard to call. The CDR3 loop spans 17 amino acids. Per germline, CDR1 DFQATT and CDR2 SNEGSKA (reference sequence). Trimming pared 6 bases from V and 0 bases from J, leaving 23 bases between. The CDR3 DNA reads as TGCAGTGCCAGCCGTAAATCTAGGAGCGAATACCAAGAGACCCAGTACTTC. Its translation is CSASRKSRSEYQETQYF.

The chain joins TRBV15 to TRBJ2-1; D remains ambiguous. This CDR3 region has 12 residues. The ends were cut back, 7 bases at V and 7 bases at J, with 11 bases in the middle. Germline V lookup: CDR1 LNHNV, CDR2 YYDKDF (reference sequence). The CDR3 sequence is CATTGEGNEQFF. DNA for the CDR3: TGTGCCACCACCGGAGAAGGGAATGAGCAGTTCTTC.

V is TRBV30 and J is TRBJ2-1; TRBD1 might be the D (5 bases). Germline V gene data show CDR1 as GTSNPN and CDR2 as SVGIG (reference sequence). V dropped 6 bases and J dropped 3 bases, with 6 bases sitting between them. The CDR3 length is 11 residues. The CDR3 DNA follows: TGTGCCTGTCAGGGCTACAATGAGCAGTTCTTC. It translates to CACQGYNEQFF.

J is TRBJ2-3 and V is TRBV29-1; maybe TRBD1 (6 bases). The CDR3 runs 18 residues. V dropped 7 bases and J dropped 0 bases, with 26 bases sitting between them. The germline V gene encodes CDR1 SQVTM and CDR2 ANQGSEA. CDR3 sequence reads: CSADHTGTQGASTDTQYF. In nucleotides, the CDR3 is TGCAGCGCAGACCACACCGGGACACAGGGAGCTAGCACAGATACGCAGTATTTT.

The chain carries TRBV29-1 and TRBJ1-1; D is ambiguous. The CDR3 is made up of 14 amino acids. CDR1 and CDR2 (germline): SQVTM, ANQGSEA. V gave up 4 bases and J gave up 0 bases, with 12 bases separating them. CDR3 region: CSVVGYSMNTEAFF. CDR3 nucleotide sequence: TGCAGCGTTGTAGGGTATTCCATGAACACTGAAGCTTTCTTT.